Only one count was recorded for the clone carrying this TCR beta chain. TCR beta cDNA libraries included unique molecular identifiers. TCRdb used MiXCR to reprocess the PCR reads, holding one entry per CDR3 protein. This table has about 820,000 distinct CDR3 sequences, approximately 50% appearing once. The record originates from a study of post-analysis software for immune sequencing data. About the study: Disease trajectories encompassed relapsing-remitting, secondary progressive and progressive-relapsing multiple sclerosis.

The specimen was blood. The clonotype was recovered from a girl aged 10 to 17 with multiple sclerosis.

Here the CDR3 DNA reads TGCAGTGCTAGAGATTCCCCGGGAGGGCACCTCTACGAGCAGTACTTC. Translation gives CSARDSPGGHLYEQYF. J is TRBJ2-7 and V is TRBV20-1; the match to TRBD2 covers 8 bases. CDR3 size: 16 residues. V shed 0 bases and J 3 bases; nucleotides not matched to a gene: 10. The germline V gene has CDR1 DFQATT and CDR2 SNEGSKA (reference sequence).